Below, 21 T cell receptor beta chains from the same sample are listed, as sequenced in a study. TCRdb processed the 5' RACE reads anew with MiXCR; each CDR3 protein has one entry. The table includes about 64,000 distinct CDR3 sequences, under 25% detected once. Material: memory CD4+ T cells sorted from a lymph node. Subset denoted: memory CD4+ T cells, CD4+CD45RO+CD25-. The receptors here all came from a female donor with breast cancer.

The chain is built from TRBV20-1 and TRBJ2-3; TRBD2 matches 7 bases. Germline loops: CDR1 DFQATT, CDR2 SNEGSKA (reference sequence). V lost 3 bases to trimming and J lost 10 bases; unmatched junction nucleotides: 13. This CDR3 spans 14 amino acids. The DNA for the CDR3 is TGCAGTGCTAGGGGCGGGGGAACGGGCTTGGCGCAGTATTTT. Translating gives CSARGGGTGLAQYF.

The table lists this clonotype with a few counts. V gene TRBV5-1 combines with J gene TRBJ2-7; 12 nucleotides line up with TRBD2. This CDR3 contains 16 residues. Germline CDR1 reads SGHRS; CDR2 reads YFSETQ. Losses at the gene ends were 2 bases for V and 2 bases for J; bases not matched to a gene: 5. CDR3 DNA sequence: TGCGCCAGCAGCTTCGGGACTAGCGGGTATACCTACGAGCAGTACTTC. Translating it yields CASSFGTSGYTYEQYF.

The gene calls are TRBV3-1 and TRBJ2-1, with D maybe TRBD2 (5 bases). CDR1 and CDR2 (germline): LGHDT, YNNKEL (reference sequence). The CDR3 totals 14 residues. V was clipped by 3 bases and J by 1 base, with 7 bases between them. CDR3 sequence (DNA): TGTGCCAGCAGCCAGACTACTTCCTACAATGAGCAGTTCTTC. Amino acid sequence: CASSQTTSYNEQFF.

This clonotype occurred many times. The chain employs TRBV4-2 and TRBJ1-5, with 8 bases identical to TRBD1. This CDR3 region has 16 residues. V gave up 1 base and J gave up 5 bases; unmatched junction bases: 7. Germline values: CDR1 LGHNA, CDR2 YNFKEQ. The CDR3 coding sequence is TGTGCCAGCAGCCAAGTCGGACAGGGAGGCGATCAGCCCCAGCATTTT. Translation: CASSQVGQGGDQPQHF.

The sample holds many counts of this clonotype. The chain is built from TRBV20-1 and TRBJ2-3, with D hard to call. Germline V gene sequence: CDR1 DFQATT, CDR2 SNEGSKA (reference sequence). This CDR3 is 11 amino acids long. V was pared by 7 bases and J by 2 bases, with 7 bases between. The CDR3 loop is CSVTTTDTQYF. The CDR3 DNA follows: TGCAGTGTGACGACCACAGATACGCAGTATTTT.

Only a few counts were recorded for this clonotype. This chain joins TRBV7-8 and TRBJ2-1; 14 bases map to TRBD2. Germline V CDR1 and CDR2: SGHVS, FQNEAQ. The CDR3 spans 18 residues. With 5 bases clipped from V and 4 bases from J, the junction kept 10 bases outside the gene matches. The chain's CDR3 is CASSGGYGTSGSYNEQFF. In DNA form, the CDR3 reads TGTGCCAGCAGCGGGGGATATGGGACTAGCGGGAGTTACAATGAGCAGTTCTTC.

This clonotype has a handful of counts. The rearrangement uses TRBV5-1 and TRBJ2-7; 9 bases fit TRBD1. The CDR3 is 15 residues long. CDR1 is SGHRS and CDR2 is YFSETQ in the germline V gene. Unmatched junction bases numbered 10, after V lost 4 bases and J lost 5 bases. The CDR3: CASSPTGTGYNEQYF. Here the CDR3 DNA reads TGCGCCAGCAGCCCAACCGGGACAGGGTATAACGAGCAGTACTTC.

This clonotype was found many times. This rearrangement joins TRBV20-1 to TRBJ2-2, with D perhaps matching TRBD2 (5 bases). Per the germline V gene, CDR1 is DFQATT and CDR2 is SNEGSKA (reference sequence). There are 14 residues in the CDR3. V was clipped by 1 base and J by 1 base, with 7 bases between them. CDR3 sequence: CSARARGNTGELFF. The CDR3 coding sequence is TGCAGTGCTAGAGCTCGGGGGAACACCGGGGAGCTGTTTTTT.

This clonotype was found a few times. CDR3 residues: CASSLGAGTVSPEAFF. The CDR3 coding sequence is TGCGCCAGCAGCCTGGGGGCCGGGACAGTTTCGCCTGAAGCTTTCTTT. The gene calls are TRBV5-1 and TRBJ1-1, with 7 bases matching TRBD1. Losses at the gene ends were 4 bases for V and 6 bases for J; bases not matched to a gene: 15. Germline V gives CDR1 SGHRS, CDR2 YFSETQ. This CDR3 comprises 16 residues.

In its sample, this clonotype was seen a few times. CDR3 sequence reads: CATSDPRAGANVLTF. The CDR3 DNA is TGTGCCACCAGTGATCCCAGGGCTGGGGCCAACGTCCTGACTTTC. V gene TRBV24-1 combines with J gene TRBJ2-6, with D possibly matching TRBD1 (5 bases). Trimming stripped 3 bases from V and 2 bases from J, with 7 bases between. CDR3 length equals 15 residues. Per germline, CDR1 KGHDR and CDR2 SFDVKD.

On this clonotype itself: Germline is not matched at one junction end, which may reflect a read error. The J gene is TRBJ1-3, the V gene TRBV18; TRBD1 aligns across 8 bases. The V gene's germline CDR1 is KGHSH and CDR2 LQKENI. The CDR3 consists of 16 residues. The DNA for the CDR3 is TGTGCCCGCTCAAGGGGGACAGGTACCTCTGGAAACACCATATATTTT. This sequence encodes CARSRGTGTSGNTIYF.

This clonotype appeared many times. The rearrangement joins TRBV5-5 to TRBJ2-5, with 11 nucleotides matching TRBD1. The CDR3 is 16 residues long. The germline V gene encodes CDR1 SGHKS and CDR2 YYEKEE (reference sequence). With V trimmed by 0 bases and J by 4 bases, 5 bases remained unmatched. CDR3 residues: CASSLEGTGGRETQYF. The CDR3, as DNA: TGTGCCAGCAGCTTGGAAGGGACAGGGGGGCGAGAGACCCAGTACTTC.

This clonotype was seen repeatedly, ten times or more. The rearrangement joins TRBV27 to TRBJ1-2; 7 bases match TRBD1. Trimming removed 9 bases from V and 2 bases from J; junction bases left unmatched: 9. The CDR3 spans 14 residues. Looked up from germline, CDR1 is MNHEY and CDR2 is SMNVEV (reference sequence). The chain's CDR3 is CASGRDRQNYGYTF. The CDR3 nucleotides are TGTGCCAGTGGGAGGGACAGACAGAACTATGGCTACACCTTC.

In its sample, this clonotype was seen many times. The chain uses TRBV5-1 and TRBJ2-6; D gene ambiguous. Germline V gene lookup returns CDR1 SGHRS and CDR2 YFSETQ. V lost 6 bases and J 0 bases, leaving 7 bases between the germline ends. The CDR3 sequence is 14 residues long. In nucleotides, the CDR3 is TGCGCCAGCACTATATTCTCTGGGGCCAACGTCCTGACTTTC. It encodes CASTIFSGANVLTF.

For this clonotype: The conserved phenylalanine or tryptophan is not found at the CDR3 terminus, so this likely reflects a read error. V and J are TRBV5-1 and TRBJ2-1, with 8 bases aligning to TRBD2. Germline values: CDR1 SGHRS, CDR2 YFSETQ. V gave up 2 bases and J gave up 4 bases; unmatched junction bases: 11. The CDR3 covers 17 residues. The CDR3 region has the DNA TGCGCCAGCAGCTTCTCCACCGGGACTAGTGGGTACAATGAGCAGTTCTGC. It yields the protein CASSFSTGTSGYNEQFC.

The J gene is TRBJ1-2, the V gene TRBV5-6, with D unresolved. The CDR3 has 13 amino acids. The germline V gene encodes CDR1 SGHDT and CDR2 YYEEEE. The V end lost 5 bases, the J end lost 10 bases, and 18 bases lay between the germline ends. DNA of the CDR3: TGTGCCAGCAGTGGGTACGAAAGGGAGGTCTACACCTTC. It translates to CASSGYEREVYTF.

The chain employs TRBV20-1 and TRBJ2-2; TRBD2 agrees at 15 bases. Per germline, CDR1 DFQATT and CDR2 SNEGSKA (reference sequence). V gave up 6 bases and J gave up 7 bases; unmatched junction bases: 12. The CDR3 is 17 residues long. CDR3 sequence reads: CSAKRTSGGVKSGELFF. CDR3 sequence (DNA): TGCAGTGCAAAGAGGACTAGCGGGGGGGTCAAGAGCGGGGAGCTGTTTTTT.

This clonotype was observed a handful of times. The V call is TRBV6-5, the J call TRBJ1-1; possible D gene TRBD1, 6 bases. This CDR3 has 16 amino acids. V shed 6 bases and J shed 1 base, with 18 bases lying between them. Germline V gene sequence: CDR1 MNHEY, CDR2 SVGAGI. CDR3 sequence reads: CASSYRTGFANTEAFF. CDR3 nucleotide sequence: TGTGCCAGCAGCTACCGAACAGGGTTTGCGAACACTGAAGCTTTCTTT.

This clonotype came up a few times. The V and J genes are TRBV6-2 or TRBV6-3 and TRBJ2-4, with 10 bases fitting TRBD2. Germline values: CDR1 MNHEY, CDR2 SVGEGT. The CDR3 has 16 amino acids. Trimming cost V 5 bases and J 3 bases; bases outside gene matches: 7. CDR3 in amino acids: CASSPDSGRYKNIQYF. CDR3 nucleotide sequence: TGTGCCAGCAGTCCCGATAGCGGGAGGTACAAAAACATTCAGTACTTC.

The J gene is TRBJ2-1, the V gene TRBV20-1; 11 bases match TRBD2. This CDR3 spans 17 amino acids. Trimming took 5 bases from V and 7 from J; bases not matched to a gene: 16. CDR1 is DFQATT, CDR2 SNEGSKA, per germline (reference sequence). The CDR3 bases are TGCAGTGCTGGGCAGACTAGCGGGGACGTATTTATGAATGAGCAGTTCTTC. Its translation is CSAGQTSGDVFMNEQFF.

The V gene is TRBV29-1, the J gene TRBJ2-7; 9 bases line up with TRBD1. CDR1 and CDR2 from the germline V gene are SQVTM and ANQGSEA. This CDR3 is built from 15 residues. The J segment lost 2 bases and the V segment lost 7 bases, leaving 12 bases of the junction unmatched. This CDR3 is CSACAPGQGTYEQYF. In nucleotides, the CDR3 is TGCAGCGCCTGTGCCCCGGGACAGGGAACCTACGAGCAGTACTTC.